The 9 T cell receptor beta chains presented below share a single source sample, sequenced in a study of T cell responses to AZD1222 COVID-19 vaccine (dated by TCRdb to about 2021). The sample's time point, from its label and the paper: baseline before first vaccination. The method was the immunoSEQ multiplex PCR assay. Sourced from immuneACCESS, this table was stored by TCRdb with only in-frame sequences that have V and J called. A share of the clones is absent; for the studies checked, an unresolved V gene accounts for under half, and the remainder has no known explanation. This sample lists about 95,000 clones; about 89% were detected once. The top ten clones comprise about 3.7% of the sample. The sequencing here drew on peripheral blood, taken on day 0 of AZD1222 vaccination. Receptors originate from an adult in good health.

This clone was counted a single time. The chain employs TRBV30 and TRBJ1-1; 7 bases are shared with TRBD1. CDR1 GTSNPN and CDR2 SVGIG come from the germline V gene (reference sequence). The V gene end was trimmed by 2 bases and the J gene end by 3 bases; junction bases not matched to a gene: 12. This CDR3 comprises 16 residues. CDR3 coding DNA: TGTGCCTGGAGTTGGGCAGGGGGAAGTTGGGACACTGAAGCTTTCTTT. Amino acid sequence: CAWSWAGGSWDTEAFF.

This chain links TRBV9 with TRBJ1-3; D is ambiguous. V lost 5 bases to trimming and J lost 0 bases, with 15 bases between them. The CDR3 extends over 16 amino acids. CDR1 SGDLS and CDR2 YYNGEE come from the germline V gene. Here the CDR3 reads CASRSVAPTSGNTIYF. The CDR3, as DNA: TGTGCCAGCAGGAGCGTGGCACCAACCTCTGGAAACACCATATATTTT.

The chain uses TRBV7-8 and TRBJ1-5; no clear D. CDR3 size: 13 residues. Trimming shortened V by 4 bases and J by 7 bases, and 11 bases separated the two germline ends. Germline V gives CDR1 SGHVS, CDR2 FQNEAQ. CDR3 region: CASSSERAQPQHF. Here the CDR3 DNA reads TGTGCCAGCAGCTCCGAGAGGGCCCAGCCCCAGCATTTT.

This clone was seen only once. The rearrangement joins TRBV6-6 to TRBJ1-3; D is unclear. From germline, CDR1 is MNHNY and CDR2 SVGAGI (reference sequence). The length of the CDR3 is 16 residues. V dropped 2 bases and J dropped 0 bases, with 11 bases sitting between them. The CDR3 DNA sequence: TGTGCCAGCAGTTACACCAGCATCGACTCTGGAAACACCATATATTTT. It encodes CASSYTSIDSGNTIYF.

The J gene is TRBJ2-3, the V gene TRBV6-4; D remains ambiguous. V shed 4 bases and J shed 2 bases, with 13 bases lying between them. CDR1 is MRHNA and CDR2 is SNTAGT in the germline V gene. The CDR3 covers 15 residues. The CDR3 sequence: CASSVGPSTTDTQYF. As DNA, the CDR3 is TGTGCCAGCAGTGTGGGCCCTTCAACCACAGATACGCAGTATTTT.

This clone was detected once. J is TRBJ1-6 and V is TRBV5-1, with 8 bases identical to TRBD1. Trimming cost V 5 bases and J 2 bases; bases outside gene matches: 3. The CDR3 has 15 residues. The germline V gene encodes CDR1 SGHRS and CDR2 YFSETQ. The CDR3 nucleotides read TGCGCCAGCAGGGGACAGGAGACCTATAATTCACCCCTCCACTTT. Encoded protein: CASRGQETYNSPLHF.

The rearrangement joins TRBV9 to TRBJ2-1; possibly TRBD2 for D (6 bases). V was cut by 3 bases and J by 6 bases, with 10 bases left in between. Germline assignment: CDR1 SGDLS and CDR2 YYNGEE. CDR3 size: 13 residues. In DNA form, the CDR3 reads TGTGCCAGCAGCGGGGGGACTTCCAATGAGCAGTTCTTC. This encodes CASSGGTSNEQFF.

The J gene is TRBJ2-1, the V gene TRBV29-1; no reliable D call. The CDR3 runs 12 residues. Trimming took 4 bases from V and 9 from J, leaving 13 bases between them. Germline CDR1 is SQVTM and CDR2 is ANQGSEA. DNA of the CDR3: TGCAGCGTTGGGGCCTATTGGGGTGAGCAGTTCTTC. It yields the protein CSVGAYWGEQFF.

The V call is TRBV25-1, the J call TRBJ1-5, with 9 bases that match TRBD1. The ends lost 9 bases at V and 7 bases at J; junction bases unmatched: 7. Germline V lookup: CDR1 MGHDK, CDR2 SYGVNS. This CDR3 comprises 13 residues. CDR3 coding DNA: TGTGCCAGTGGTAGGACAGGGGAACAGCCCCAGCATTTT. Translation gives CASGRTGEQPQHF. Full variable domain (remainder filled in from reference TRBV25-1 and TRBJ1-5): EADIYQTPRYLVIGTGKKITLECSQTMGHDKMYWYQQDPGMELHLIHYSYGVNSTEKGDLSSESTVSRIRTEHFPLTLESARPSHTSQYLCASGRTGEQPQHFGDGTRLSIL.